Presented here are 6 T cell receptor beta chains from one specimen sequenced in a study of T cell repertoires in cytomegalovirus infection. MiXCR, applied by TCRdb to the reads, yields one record per CDR3 protein. The sample lists roughly 500,000 distinct CDR3 sequences; 33% were seen once. Their cognate antigens are unknown. Source: cultured PBMCs, taken from culture after CMV antigen stimulation. These receptors were taken from a human donor in good health (CMV status not recorded). Some clones in this sample may be carry-over from other donors' samples.

This rearrangement joins TRBV20-1 to TRBJ2-7; D is ambiguous. The V gene lost 3 bases and the J gene lost 0 bases, with 9 bases spanning the gap. The CDR3 sequence is 13 residues long. CDR1 is DFQATT, CDR2 SNEGSKA, per germline (reference sequence). As DNA, the CDR3 is TGCAGTGCTAGTGGCGTAAGCTCCTACGAGCAGTACTTC. Its protein is CSASGVSSYEQYF.

The V call is TRBV24-1, the J call TRBJ1-1, with D unresolved. This CDR3 has 13 amino acids. The germline V gene has CDR1 KGHDR and CDR2 SFDVKD. The V gene lost 4 bases and the J gene lost 1 base, with 6 bases spanning the gap. The CDR3 DNA follows: TGTGCCACCAGTGACCGGGCGAACACTGAAGCTTTCTTT. Its protein is CATSDRANTEAFF.

V and J are TRBV6-1 and TRBJ2-5, with TRBD1 matching over 7 bases. V was pared by 1 base and J by 4 bases, with 6 bases of the junction left unmatched. The CDR3 consists of 15 residues. The V gene's germline CDR1 is MNHNS and CDR2 SASEGT. In DNA form, the CDR3 reads TGTGCCAGCAGTGAAGGCTGGGCAGGGGGAGAGACCCAGTACTTC. Its translation: CASSEGWAGGETQYF.

The chain has TRBV4-3 and TRBJ2-6, with D perhaps being TRBD1 or TRBD2 (7 bases each). This CDR3 spans 17 amino acids. Germline V gives CDR1 LGHNA, CDR2 YSLEER. The V and J ends lost 4 bases and 4 bases respectively, with 17 bases between them. CDR3 residues: CASSPGEGASGANVLTF. The CDR3 DNA reads TGCGCCAGCAGCCCAGGGGAGGGGGCATCAGGGGCCAACGTCCTGACTTTC.

This clonotype has more than one count but fewer than ten. This chain connects TRBV7-3 to TRBJ2-2, with D uncertain. V was shortened by 5 bases and J by 6 bases, with 16 bases between the two germline ends. The CDR3 sequence is 15 residues long. Germline CDR1 reads SGHTA; CDR2 reads FQGTGA. The CDR3 DNA sequence: TGTGCCAGCAGCCCCCGTCGCATCGGGCCCGGGGAGCTGTTTTTT. This translates into CASSPRRIGPGELFF.

The chain recombines TRBV19 with TRBJ2-1, with 7 nucleotides matching TRBD1. This CDR3 region has 15 residues. Germline CDR1 and CDR2: LNHDA and SQIVND (reference sequence). Trimming cost V 5 bases and J 6 bases; bases outside gene matches: 10. CDR3: CASSRQGSFSNEQFF. The CDR3 region has the DNA TGTGCCAGTAGTCGACAGGGCTCATTTTCCAATGAGCAGTTCTTC.